The rows below give T cell receptor beta chains drawn from one sample of a study of early T cells in non-severe SARS-CoV-2 infection. TCRdb recomputed calls from the 5' RACE reads with MiXCR, one row per CDR3 protein. The sample lists more than 25,000 distinct CDR3 sequences; more than 4% were seen once. Material: whole blood. These receptor sequences come from an adult who was a healthcare worker with PCR-confirmed SARS-CoV-2 infection or an uninfected control (not recorded which). Each CDR3 is given with its conserved first and last residue. A D gene is named only where the DNA matches it firmly. Size is omitted from some rows. Given values are once, few, many or a class for expanded clones.

cdr3_aa: CASSQGGGPTEQYF; cdr3_nt: TGCGCCAGCAGCCAAGGAGGGGGGCCCACGGAGCAGTACTTC; clone_size: -; d_call: -; v_call: TRBV4-1; j_call: TRBJ2-7
cdr3_aa: CATQAPAPGVGMGNQPQHF; cdr3_nt: TGTGCCACCCAGGCCCCTGCACCCGGGGTAGGTATGGGCAATCAGCCCCAGCATTTT; clone_size: medium-sized; d_call: -; v_call: TRBV10-3; j_call: TRBJ1-5
cdr3_aa: CATSRRGLANYGYTF; cdr3_nt: TGTGCCACCAGTAGGAGGGGATTAGCTAACTATGGCTACACCTTC; clone_size: -; d_call: -; v_call: TRBV15; j_call: TRBJ1-2
cdr3_aa: CASSLNGGENEQFF; cdr3_nt: TGTGCCAGCAGCCTCAACGGTGGGGAGAATGAGCAGTTCTTC; clone_size: many; d_call: -; v_call: TRBV11-2; j_call: TRBJ2-1
cdr3_aa: CASSYGLRQYF; cdr3_nt: TGTGCCAGCAGTTATGGCCTAAGGCAGTACTTC; clone_size: -; d_call: -; v_call: TRBV27; j_call: TRBJ2-7
cdr3_aa: CATSQGDTQYF; cdr3_nt: TGTGCCACTTCCCAGGGGGATACGCAGTATTTT; clone_size: medium-sized; d_call: -; v_call: TRBV10-3; j_call: TRBJ2-3
cdr3_aa: CSASSRQETQYF; cdr3_nt: TGCAGTGCTAGTAGTCGGCAAGAGACCCAGTACTTC; clone_size: many; d_call: -; v_call: TRBV20-1; j_call: TRBJ2-5
cdr3_aa: CASSLRGGGGDTQYF; cdr3_nt: TGTGCCAGCAGCCTTAGAGGAGGGGGGGGAGATACGCAGTATTTT; clone_size: many; d_call: -; v_call: TRBV7-2; j_call: TRBJ2-3
cdr3_aa: CSARGSAFSYNEQFF; cdr3_nt: TGCAGTGCTAGAGGGTCAGCCTTCTCCTACAATGAGCAGTTCTTC; clone_size: few; d_call: -; v_call: TRBV20-1; j_call: TRBJ2-1
cdr3_aa: CASSSGPMEKLFF; cdr3_nt: TGTGCCAGCAGTTCGGGACCCATGGAAAAACTGTTTTTT; clone_size: -; d_call: -; v_call: TRBV5-4; j_call: TRBJ1-4
cdr3_aa: CASSWGRGNTEAFF; cdr3_nt: TGTGCCAGCAGCTGGGGCAGGGGGAACACTGAAGCTTTCTTT; clone_size: -; d_call: -; v_call: TRBV7-3; j_call: TRBJ1-1
cdr3_aa: CAWNDRMSYEQYF; cdr3_nt: TGTGCCTGGAACGACAGGATGAGCTACGAGCAGTACTTC; clone_size: medium-sized; d_call: -; v_call: TRBV30; j_call: TRBJ2-7
cdr3_aa: CASSTGTSDEQFF; cdr3_nt: TGTGCCAGCAGCACCGGGACTAGCGATGAGCAGTTCTTC; clone_size: many; d_call: TRBD2; v_call: TRBV5-4; j_call: TRBJ2-1
cdr3_aa: CSPSGGDYNEQFF; cdr3_nt: TGCAGTCCTAGCGGGGGGGACTACAATGAGCAGTTCTTC; clone_size: many; d_call: TRBD2; v_call: TRBV20-1; j_call: TRBJ2-1
cdr3_aa: CASSPAQISSYEQYF; cdr3_nt: TGTGCCAGCTCACCAGCACAGATCAGCTCCTACGAGCAGTACTTC; clone_size: few; d_call: -; v_call: TRBV18; j_call: TRBJ2-7
cdr3_aa: CASSWGQGTYEQYF; cdr3_nt: TGTGCCAGCAGTTGGGGACAGGGTACCTACGAGCAGTACTTC; clone_size: many; d_call: TRBD1; v_call: TRBV5-4; j_call: TRBJ2-7
cdr3_aa: CASSYQHPTSGGYNEQFF; cdr3_nt: TGTGCCAGCAGTTACCAACATCCGACTAGCGGGGGGTACAATGAGCAGTTCTTC; clone_size: few; d_call: TRBD2; v_call: TRBV6-6; j_call: TRBJ2-1
cdr3_aa: CASSLGQGYQETQYF; cdr3_nt: TGTGCCAGCAGCCTTGGACAGGGCTATCAAGAGACCCAGTACTTC; clone_size: -; d_call: TRBD1; v_call: TRBV6-6; j_call: TRBJ2-5
cdr3_aa: CASSQDGTSGATIAYNEQFF; cdr3_nt: TGCGCCAGCAGCCAAGACGGGACTAGCGGGGCCACGATCGCCTACAATGAGCAGTTCTTC; clone_size: few; d_call: TRBD2; v_call: TRBV4-1; j_call: TRBJ2-1
cdr3_aa: CASSLPRGSGGAPFF; cdr3_nt: TGTGCCAGCAGCCTACCGCGGGGTAGCGGGGGGGCCCCGTTCTTC; clone_size: few; d_call: TRBD2; v_call: TRBV11-2; j_call: TRBJ2-1
cdr3_aa: CATSRVRQETQYF; cdr3_nt: TGTGCCACCAGCAGAGTTAGACAAGAGACCCAGTACTTC; clone_size: few; d_call: -; v_call: TRBV15; j_call: TRBJ2-5